The entry below describes one T cell receptor beta chain. This sample was taken from a study of monozygotic twins with inflammatory bowel disease. From the 5' RACE reads, TCRdb lists one entry per CDR3 protein and no DNA. Recorded for this sample: about 210,000 distinct CDR3 sequences. This clonotype was sampled from a human donor with ulcerative colitis or Crohn's disease, or a healthy co-twin of an affected twin (not recorded which). The sequenced material came from blood.

The CDR3: CASSVDGWEGQPNEQFF. The chain couples TRBV9 to TRBJ2-1; as DNA is missing, the TRBD1 call by TCRdb cannot be tested. Germline lookup yields CDR1 SGDLS and CDR2 YYNGEE. The CDR3 contains 17 residues. Combining the CDR3 with reference TRBV9 and TRBJ2-1 gives the whole variable domain DSGVTQTPKHLITATGQRVTLRCSPRSGDLSVYWYQQSLDQGLQFLIQYYNGEERAKGNILERFSAQQFPDLHSELNLSSLELGDSALYFCASSVDGWEGQPNEQFFGPGTRLTVL.